A single sample gave rise to the 6 T cell receptor beta chains below, sequenced in a study of read filtering for tumor transcriptome and immune sequencing. This library used approximately 370 ng RNA and molecular barcoded adaptors spanning alpha/delta and beta/gamma chains. TCRdb reprocessed the reads with MiXCR, giving one entry per CDR3 protein. The data hold around 140,000 distinct CDR3 sequences, with over 10% observed a single time. Sequenced input: a population of CD138-negative cells sorted from bone marrow. The source of these receptors is a donor older than 35 with multiple myeloma.

The table lists this clonotype with many counts. This chain joins TRBV4-1 and TRBJ2-3; D remains ambiguous. This CDR3 has 17 amino acids. CDR1 is MGHRA, CDR2 YSYEKL, per germline. V was shortened by 1 base and J by 4 bases, with 18 bases between the two germline ends. This chain's CDR3 is CASSQVIPVVVPDTQYF. CDR3 bases: TGCGCCAGCAGCCAAGTAATACCAGTCGTAGTCCCAGATACGCAGTATTTT.

At least ten counts were recorded for this clonotype. V gene TRBV29-1 combines with J gene TRBJ2-1; 11 nucleotides match TRBD2. The CDR3 extends over 17 amino acids. Germline lookup yields CDR1 SQVTM and CDR2 ANQGSEA. Germline trimming cut 6 bases from V and 0 bases from J; bases unmatched to any gene: 10. The CDR3 sequence: CSVFGTSGLSSYNEQFF. The CDR3 nucleotides are TGCAGCGTCTTTGGGACTAGCGGTTTAAGCTCCTACAATGAGCAGTTCTTC.

This clonotype was observed at least ten times. The CDR3 loop is CAWSRMADTQYF. The CDR3 DNA follows: TGTGCCTGGAGTCGGATGGCAGATACGCAGTATTTT. The chain is built from TRBV30 and TRBJ2-3; no definite D call. CDR3 size: 12 residues. V was trimmed by 2 bases and J by 4 bases, leaving 7 bases between them. The germline V gene has CDR1 GTSNPN and CDR2 SVGIG (reference sequence).

This clonotype was seen ten or more times. The V call is TRBV6-1, the J call TRBJ1-1; 8 bases are a match to TRBD1. Germline CDR1 is MNHNS and CDR2 is SASEGT. The J segment lost 4 bases and the V segment lost 4 bases, leaving 5 bases of the junction unmatched. The CDR3 consists of 14 residues. CDR3 coding DNA: TGTGCCAGCAGTGGACAGGGGTCTGCCACTGAAGCTTTCTTT. It yields the protein CASSGQGSATEAFF.

The chain uses TRBV29-1 and TRBJ2-3, with a possible D match to TRBD2 (5 bases). This CDR3 region has 18 residues. Trimming left V 0 bases short and J 1 base short, with 20 bases between. Germline CDR1 SQVTM, CDR2 ANQGSEA. CDR3 DNA: TGCAGCGTTGAAGATGAGTTCTCGTCTGGGAGAGGCACAGATACGCAGTATTTT. Its protein is CSVEDEFSSGRGTDTQYF.

A few counts support this clonotype. The rearrangement joins TRBV7-8 to TRBJ2-2, with a weak D call TRBD1 (6 bases). The germline gives CDR1 SGHVS, CDR2 FQNEAQ. The CDR3 covers 14 residues. With 5 bases removed from V and 4 bases from J, the gap between germline ends came to 11 bases. CDR3 bases: TGTGCCAGCAGCCCAGGGGACATCACCGGGGAGCTGTTTTTT. Translated, it gives CASSPGDITGELFF.